This T cell receptor (beta chain) was profiled in a study of blood T cell repertoires in COVID-19. About the study: T cells, B-cell-depleted T cells, or PBMCs provided the cDNA or gDNA that served as material.

The CDR3 runs to 15 residues. Germline V gene data show CDR1 as LGHNA and CDR2 as YSLEER. V shed 1 base and J 4 bases; nucleotides not matched to a gene: 6. The age range of participants was 18 to 89 years, with residence in some 25 US areas. Researchers sorted participants into cohorts using their self-reported clinical history. This clone was recorded a few times. In the original processing: Reference gene primer amplification in the assay estimated nucleated cell counts. Method: immunoSEQ multiplex PCR; TCRdb's copy keeps in-frame clones and lacks some. V, J and clone size were drawn from that table, and D and trimming were deduced from the DNA. The sample has about 240,000 clones; around 88% are singletons.

This sequence joins TRBV4-3 and TRBJ1-2, with 7 bases identical to TRBD1. This TCR was recovered from a woman in her twenties or thirties who had recovered from COVID-19. Sequenced material: PBMCs or T cells enriched from blood (not recorded which). The CDR3, as DNA: TGCGCCAGCAGCCAAGGGAACAGGGGTGCCTATGGCTACACCTTC. This translates into CASSQGNRGAYGYTF.